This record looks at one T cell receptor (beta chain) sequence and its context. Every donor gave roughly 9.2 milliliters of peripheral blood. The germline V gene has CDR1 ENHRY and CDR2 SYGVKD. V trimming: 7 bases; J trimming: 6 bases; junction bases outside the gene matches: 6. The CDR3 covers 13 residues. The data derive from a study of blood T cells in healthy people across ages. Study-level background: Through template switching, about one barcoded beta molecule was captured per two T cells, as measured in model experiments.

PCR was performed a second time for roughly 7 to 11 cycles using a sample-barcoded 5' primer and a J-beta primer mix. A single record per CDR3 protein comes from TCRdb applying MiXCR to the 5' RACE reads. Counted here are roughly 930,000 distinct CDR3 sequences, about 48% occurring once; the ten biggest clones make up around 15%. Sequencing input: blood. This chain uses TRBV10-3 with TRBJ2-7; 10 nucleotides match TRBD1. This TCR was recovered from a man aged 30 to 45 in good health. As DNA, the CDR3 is TGTGCCATCACTTCGGGACAGGGGAGCGAGCAGTACTTC. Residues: CAITSGQGSEQYF.